This T cell receptor beta chain was captured by sequencing in a study of blood T cell repertoires in COVID-19 (dated by TCRdb to the early 2020s). The study in broad terms: Samples covering the acute and convalescent phases of COVID-19 were provided by collaborators in the United States, Italy and Spain. The material from the prospective study consisted of cDNA or gDNA derived from T cells, B-cell-depleted T cells, or PBMCs. Subjects who had been exposed to COVID-19, were actively infected with it, or had recovered from it provided the deeply sampled blood TCRbeta repertoires that made up the dataset. The repertoires were released in a freely available public database meant as a resource for research on the immune response to SARS-CoV-2. Samples came from the ongoing ImmuneRACE study (first 160 participants) plus 1,254 subjects from 6 global collaborators. Sample metadata almost always included a de-identified subject ID, COVID-19 status, age in years and sex. HLA class I and class II types, where available, came from metadata supplied by the sample provider rather than from assay-based typing.

The immunoSEQ Assay, a bias-controlled multiplex PCR, was used to amplify TCRbeta CDR3 regions from genomic DNA. Processing in the source paper ran as follows. Nucleated cell counts per sample were estimated from amplification of reference gene primers within the assay. To quantify the absolute abundance of each unique TCRbeta CDR3 rearrangement, sequence reads were collapsed and filtered. Productive Simpson clonality was computed per sample as the square root of Simpson's diversity index over productive rearrangements. The clones in this table, taken by TCRdb from immuneACCESS, are in-frame only. Not every clone is retained; where verified, under half of the shortfall comes from an unresolved V gene, and the cause of the rest is unknown. V and J calls and clone size follow that table, whereas D and trimming were derived from the DNA. The sample table holds more than 450,000 clones, of which roughly 90% were seen once. 0.7% of the sample lies in the top ten.

V sheds 6 bases and J sheds 5 bases, leaving 11 bases between their ends. The CDR3 has 12 amino acids, counting the end cysteine and phenylalanine. The retained sequence is limited to the CDR3, 36 bases, with the frame set at the first base. For CDR1 and CDR2, the germline V gene lists WSHSY and SAAADI. About this clone itself: Its antigen is unknown. The sample holds no much larger clone one base away, and base qualities are not on file.

The paper as a whole reports these results and caveats: The quantity of clinical and demographic metadata differed by source and by participant and was supplied without curation.

Participants in the prospective study were enrolled through a virtual design, were aged about 18 to 90 years, and lived in roughly 25 United States geographic areas. Cohort assignment in the prospective study relied on participant-reported clinical history from a screening survey and a study questionnaire. Recovered participants in ImmuneRACE Cohort 3 were defined as having two consecutive negative NP/OP PCR tests, clearance from a healthcare professional, or resolution of symptoms. In the prospective study, whole blood, serum and a nasopharyngeal or oropharyngeal swab were collected from each participant by mobile phlebotomists. Additional blood draws and questionnaires over an approximately two-month period could optionally be provided by prospective study participants. Prospective study blood samples were shipped either frozen or at room temperature before DNA extraction.

Sequenced material: PBMCs or T cells enriched from blood (not recorded which). The V gene is TRBV10-2 and the J gene is TRBJ2-7; 6 matching bases give a weak D call of TRBD1. The source is a woman under 30 who had recovered from COVID-19. Here is the DNA: TGCGCCAGCAGACAGGGATCGGACGAGCAGTACTTC. Translated, this is CASRQGSDEQYF.